Listed below are T cell receptor beta chains from one sample, sequenced in a study of cytomegalovirus exposure and HLA in healthy donors. Repertoires were generated with immunoSEQ multiplex PCR, while TCRdb's copy carries only in-frame clones and drops some. The sample records roughly 170,000 clones, less than 75% being singletons. The sample was PBMCs. Every receptor here comes from a girl aged 5 to 17 in good health and CMV-seronegative. Both conserved end residues are part of each CDR3. The order of the fields is CDR3 DNA, CDR3 protein, CDR3 length, clone size, J gene, D gene, V gene. The D gene is left open where the match is weak. Expanded clones are given a class, and other clones once, few, many or no size at all.

TGTGCCAGCAGTGTATGGGACAGGTCGAAGGAATATGAAGGCACTGAAGCTTTCTTT	CASSVWDRSKEYEGTEAFF	19	few	TRBJ1-1	TRBD1	TRBV2
TGTGCCAGCAGCAACAGGGCGAGCTCTGGAAACACCATATATTTT	CASSNRASSGNTIYF	15	.	TRBJ1-3	.	TRBV5-4
TGTGCCAGCAGTGACTCGGGGACAGGGGATGGCTACACCTTC	CASSDSGTGDGYTF	14	.	TRBJ1-2	TRBD1	TRBV6-4
TGTGCCAGTAGGAGGACAGGGGGTGACGAGCAGTACTTC	CASRRTGGDEQYF	13	.	TRBJ2-7	TRBD1	TRBV19
TGTGCCAGCAGGCTGGGACAGGGAGAAACTGAAGCTTTCTTT	CASRLGQGETEAFF	14	few	TRBJ1-1	TRBD1	TRBV6-5
TGTGCCAGCAGTTTTGGGCAGTACATGGGTCAGCCCCAGCATTTT	CASSFGQYMGQPQHF	15	.	TRBJ1-5	.	TRBV28
TGTGCCAGCAGCTTGCCCAGGGGGAACTATGGCTACACCTTC	CASSLPRGNYGYTF	14	.	TRBJ1-2	TRBD1	TRBV5-8
TGTGCCAGCAGCCAAGATCTGATTAGTGCGGGGAACGAGCAGTACTTC	CASSQDLISAGNEQYF	16	few	TRBJ2-7	.	TRBV4-2
TGTGCCAGCAGCTTGAATCCCTCCGGCTACACCTTC	CASSLNPSGYTF	12	.	TRBJ1-2	.	TRBV5-6
TGCAGCGCTCGACAAGTCACCGGGGAGCTGTTTTTT	CSARQVTGELFF	12	.	TRBJ2-2	.	TRBV29-1
TGTGCCATCAGTGAGGACGGGGGAACTGAAGCTTTCTTT	CAISEDGGTEAFF	13	.	TRBJ1-1	.	TRBV10-3
TGTGCCAGCAGTGAATTCGGACTAGCGGGGGGGGAGACCCAGTACTTC	CASSEFGLAGGETQYF	16	.	TRBJ2-5	TRBD2	TRBV25-1
TGCGCCAGCAGTGAGAGCGACACAAGGTTGGGGAGCTCTTCTGAAGCTTTCTTT	CASSESDTRLGSSSEAFF	18	.	TRBJ1-1	.	TRBV10-1
TGCGCCAGCAGCCAAGATGGTTCTGTCGGCTACGAGCAGTACTTC	CASSQDGSVGYEQYF	15	few	TRBJ2-7	.	TRBV4-1
TGTGCCAGCAGCTTTGACAGGGGGCCCGTTGACGATGAGCAGTTCTTC	CASSFDRGPVDDEQFF	16	few	TRBJ2-1	TRBD1	TRBV7-2
TGCGCCAGCAGCGGGAGGGCCGACTATGGCTACACCTTC	CASSGRADYGYTF	13	.	TRBJ1-2	.	TRBV5-1
TGTGCCTGGAACCCGGGACTAGCGGGGGGCCTCCATTTT	CAWNPGLAGGLHF	13	.	TRBJ2-3	TRBD2	TRBV30
TGTGCCAGTAATCGGGGGGGCCTCTTCCGGGAGCAGTTCTTC	CASNRGGLFREQFF	14	.	TRBJ2-1	TRBD2	TRBV19
TGTGCCAGCAGTTTTAGAGCGGAATTCACAGATACGCAGTATTTT	CASSFRAEFTDTQYF	15	.	TRBJ2-3	.	TRBV27
TGTGCCAGCAGCCCTAGCACAGATACGCAGTATTTT	CASSPSTDTQYF	12	.	TRBJ2-3	.	TRBV7-9
TGTGCCAGCACCGGGGGGAGGGGCACTGAAGCTTTCTTT	CASTGGRGTEAFF	13	.	TRBJ1-1	.	TRBV6-6
TGTGCCACCAAGGCACTAGCTGAAATCGAGCAGTACTTC	CATKALAEIEQYF	13	few	TRBJ2-7	.	TRBV6-5
TGCGCCAGCAGCTTAAGGGACTCAAGCTCTGGGGCCAACGTCCTGACTTTC	CASSLRDSSSGANVLTF	17	once	TRBJ2-6	.	TRBV5-1
TGTGCCAGCAGCCCCCTGCCGGAGTTTGCAACTAATGAAAAACTGTTTTTT	CASSPLPEFATNEKLFF	17	.	TRBJ1-4	.	TRBV7-9
TGTGCCAGCAGCCAACCGGACAGGGGATCCACTGAAGCTTTCTTT	CASSQPDRGSTEAFF	15	.	TRBJ1-1	TRBD1	TRBV7-9
TGCAGCGTTGAACCACAGGCTAATGAAAAACTGTTTTTT	CSVEPQANEKLFF	13	.	TRBJ1-4	.	TRBV29-1
TGCAGGGGCAGGGGAATGGGTTTTTGTCAGCCCCAGCATTTT	CRGRGMGFCQPQHF	14	once	TRBJ1-5	.	TRBV29-1
TGCAGCGTTAGTGGGAGCTCTGGAAACACCATATATTTT	CSVSGSSGNTIYF	13	.	TRBJ1-3	.	TRBV29-1
TGTGCCAGCAGTCCCTCCGGGGGGGCCGGGGAGCTGTTTTTT	CASSPSGGAGELFF	14	.	TRBJ2-2	TRBD2	TRBV6-6
TGCGCCAGCAGCCAAGGGCGGTGGGACAGGGGAGGGCCCCTCCACTTT	CASSQGRWDRGGPLHF	16	.	TRBJ1-6	TRBD1	TRBV4-1
TGTGCCAGCAGTTACCCCGACAGGGGGAGCGAGCAGTACTTC	CASSYPDRGSEQYF	14	once	TRBJ2-7	TRBD1	TRBV28
TGTGCCAGCAGCAATTTCCAGGGGGGTAACACCTTC	CASSNFQGGNTF	12	.	TRBJ1-2	TRBD1	TRBV9
TGTGCCAGCTCACCGGAGGGTAGTCAGCCCCAGCATTTT	CASSPEGSQPQHF	13	.	TRBJ1-5	.	TRBV18
TGTGCCAGCAGTTACCGGACAGCGACTGAAGCTTTCTTT	CASSYRTATEAFF	13	.	TRBJ1-1	.	TRBV6-5
TGTGCCAGCACCTGGAGGGACAGGTCTAATGAAAAACTGTTTTTT	CASTWRDRSNEKLFF	15	.	TRBJ1-4	TRBD1	TRBV2
TGTGCCTGGAGTGTACGAGGGACCGGGGGAGCACCCCTCCACTTT	CAWSVRGTGGAPLHF	15	.	TRBJ1-6	.	TRBV30
TGTGCCAGCAGTTTTTCTGGGCCAGAGACCCAGTACTTC	CASSFSGPETQYF	13	.	TRBJ2-5	.	TRBV28
TGCAGCGGATTACTCACCGGGACAGGCATCTTCGAGCAGTACTTC	CSGLLTGTGIFEQYF	15	.	TRBJ2-7	TRBD1	TRBV29-1
TGTGCCAGCTCTAACCGCAGGGAGACCCAGTACTTC	CASSNRRETQYF	12	.	TRBJ2-5	.	TRBV27
TGTGCCAGCAGCTTAACTGGGCCGGGACAGGGTCTAACAGATACGCAGTATTTT	CASSLTGPGQGLTDTQYF	18	.	TRBJ2-3	TRBD1	TRBV7-3
TGTGCCAGCAGTATAACAGGGGGCGCCATGTTCACTGAAGCTTTCTTT	CASSITGGAMFTEAFF	16	.	TRBJ1-1	TRBD1	TRBV28
TGTGCCAGCAGTGGCTCCAGGGGTTGGGAGACCCAGTACTTC	CASSGSRGWETQYF	14	.	TRBJ2-5	.	TRBV25-1
TGTGCCAGCAGTCTGAGACTAGACACCGGGGAGCTGTTTTTT	CASSLRLDTGELFF	14	.	TRBJ2-2	.	TRBV27
TGTGCCTGGAGTCCCCATGGGTTGGGTAGCGCTTTCTTT	CAWSPHGLGSAFF	13	.	TRBJ1-1	.	TRBV30
TGTGCCAGCAGACCGGGCGGGGGCTCTAACTATGGCTACACCTTC	CASRPGGGSNYGYTF	15	.	TRBJ1-2	.	TRBV6-5
TGTGCCAGCTCACCCAGGGGTCCGAATGAAAAACTGTTTTTT	CASSPRGPNEKLFF	14	.	TRBJ1-4	.	TRBV18
TGTGCCAGCAGCTCCCCGACTAGCGGGGGGTCGGGGGATACGCAGTATTTT	CASSSPTSGGSGDTQYF	17	.	TRBJ2-3	TRBD2	TRBV5-6
TGTGCCAGCAGCCCCCCATGGACTAGCGGGGGGCCCCGTTCCTACGAGCAGTACTTC	CASSPPWTSGGPRSYEQYF	19	.	TRBJ2-7	TRBD2	TRBV13
TGTGCCAGCAAGGTCCTAGGATCGGGGGAGACCCAGTACTTC	CASKVLGSGETQYF	14	.	TRBJ2-5	.	TRBV6-1
TGCGCCAGCAGCTTGGCCGGGACAGACTACGAGCAGTACTTC	CASSLAGTDYEQYF	14	.	TRBJ2-7	TRBD1	TRBV5-1
TGTGCCAGTACGGCCCCCGGCCAAGCTTCTAGCGGGGGGTTCTTC	CASTAPGQASSGGFF	15	.	TRBJ2-1	TRBD2	TRBV19
TGTGCCTGGAGTCGACAGGGCAATGAAAAACTGTTTTTT	CAWSRQGNEKLFF	13	.	TRBJ1-4	TRBD1	TRBV30
TGCGCCAGCAGCTGGGAAACAGGGGGGAATCAGCCCCAGCATTTT	CASSWETGGNQPQHF	15	once	TRBJ1-5	TRBD1	TRBV5-1